This T cell receptor (beta chain) was identified in a study of T cells in Graves' hyperthyroidism and ophthalmopathy (dated by TCRdb to about 2019). For the study in its entirety: Peripheral blood was collected at initial diagnosis, before any treatment. Prospective prediction of ophthalmopathy was tested in an independent validation cohort of fewer than 20 hyperthyroidism patients and 17 patients who later progressed to ophthalmopathy. Once sampling was done, hyperthyroidism patients were given methimazole at a starting dose of 30 mg daily, whereas ophthalmopathy patients were given high-dose intravenous methylprednisolone. The study also compared thyroid tissue and blood T-cell repertoires from a handful of Graves' hyperthyroidism patients. A discovery cohort of roughly 100 patients, roughly 45 with Graves' ophthalmopathy and about 60 with stable Graves' hyperthyroidism, was used to find distinguishing TCR V-J signatures. For training and testing, the 100 or so patients in the discovery cohort were randomly divided in a 7:3 ratio. The paper reports TCR Vbeta CDR3 sequencing of over 120 peripheral blood samples: approximately 41 ophthalmopathy, fewer than 80 hyperthyroidism and around 17 progressor patients. Here is what the overall study found, with its caveats: Most expanded thyroid clonotypes (frequency above 0.001) were also detected in blood, a finding suggesting that blood repertoires may reflect thyroid immune responses. No statistical method was used to set the sample size in advance, and investigators knew the group allocation. In cross-validation, a model built on a 13 V-J signature told ophthalmopathy apart from stable hyperthyroidism with 85% to 90% sensitivity and roughly 83% specificity, and in testing the same model reached 80%/75%. In validation, the model predicted progression to ophthalmopathy a median of roughly six months before onset, with over 55% sensitivity and about 72% specificity.

In regard to this clonotype: Its cognate antigen has yet to be identified. Base qualities are not recorded, but no much larger clone differs from it by a single base.

CDR3 length: 17 amino acids, cysteine to phenylalanine. This entry keeps only the CDR3 DNA: 51 bases, framed from base 1. Per the germline V gene (reference sequence), MNHEY is the CDR1 and SMNVEV is the CDR2. For this chain, trimming is 4 bases at the V end and 2 bases at the J end, and the number of junction bases without a gene match is 5. Amplification of TCR beta CDR3 regions was carried out from RNA transcripts. The TCR CDR3 was subjected to a first round of RT-PCR using the HTBI primer set and the Qiagen OneStep RT-PCR kit. Libraries were constructed in a second round of multiplex PCR, after which size selection and purification were carried out. Sequencing of the libraries was done on an Illumina HiSeq2000 using paired-end 100 bp reads. Concerning the study's data processing: SOAPnuke was used to process the raw data, removing reads that contained adapters or uncalled bases, had a mean Phred below 15, or lacked an exact match to the constant primer or identifier. High-quality paired reads were merged using COPE v1.2.5, and each unique nucleotide sequence was defined as a clonotype. Clonotypes were aligned to IMGT TRBV, TRBD and TRBJ reference segments using MiTCR v1.1. The analysis was restricted to V-J combinations with a frequency above 0.0001, which together covered 99% to 99.2% of the repertoires. A TCS score was defined as the ratio between F50 (clonal expansion) and ExV (chaos), using BLOSUM62-based TCRdist between CDR3 peptides within each V-J. Welch's t-statistics and random forest reduced 514 V-J features to roughly 13, which were used in a naive Bayes classifier (R e1071). In-frame beta chains were kept once TCRdb had trimmed the public reads at Q25 with fastp and called clones with MiXCR. Rows are combined by CDR3 protein, so each entry shows the most common genes and DNA. The V and J calls and clone size are TCRdb's, not the authors'. This sample holds around 530,000 distinct CDR3 sequences; roughly 15% were observed only once. 17% of the sample is in the top ten clones.

In the ophthalmopathy patients, disease was moderately to severely active, with a Clinical Activity Score of 3 or more, a NOSPECS grade of 4 or more, and a duration of less than 3 months. The study excluded patients with uncontrolled infections, other autoimmune diseases, pregnancy or lactation. Clinical symptoms, serum thyroxine and TRAb, thyroid ultrasound, and orbital computed tomography formed the basis for the diagnoses. Ficoll-Paque density gradient centrifugation was used to isolate PBMCs from around 9.1 ml of fresh peripheral blood. Trizol reagent was used to extract total RNA, and RNA quality was then checked on an Agilent 2100 Bioanalyzer.

Sequenced sample: blood. Recombination connected TRBV27 to TRBJ2-3; the central 14 bases match TRBD2. This receptor was identified in a woman under 30 with Graves' ophthalmopathy. CDR3 protein: CASSSGLAGGNTDTQYF. The nucleotides read TGTGCCAGCAGTTCCGGACTAGCGGGGGGTAACACAGATACGCAGTATTTT.